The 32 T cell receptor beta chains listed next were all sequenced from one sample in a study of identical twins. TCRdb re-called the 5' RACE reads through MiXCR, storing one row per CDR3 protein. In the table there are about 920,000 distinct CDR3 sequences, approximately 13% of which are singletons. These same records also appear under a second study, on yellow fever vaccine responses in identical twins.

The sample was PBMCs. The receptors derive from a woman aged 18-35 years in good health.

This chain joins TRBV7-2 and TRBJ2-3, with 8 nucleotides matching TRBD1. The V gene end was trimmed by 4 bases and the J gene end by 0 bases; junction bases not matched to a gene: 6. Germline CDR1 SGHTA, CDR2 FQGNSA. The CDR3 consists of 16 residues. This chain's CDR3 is CASSSPDRVSTDTQYF. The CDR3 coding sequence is TGTGCCAGCAGCTCCCCGGACAGGGTTAGCACAGATACGCAGTATTTT. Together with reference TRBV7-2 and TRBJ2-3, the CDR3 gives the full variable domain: GAGVSQSPSNKVTEKGKDVELRCDPISGHTALYWYRQSLGQGLEFLIYFQGNSAPDKSGLPSDRFSAERTGGSVSTLTIQRTQQEDSAVYLCASSSPDRVSTDTQYFGPGTRLTVL.

CDR3 residues: CASSPRQGAYQETQYF. CDR3 nucleotide sequence: TGTGCCAGTAGTCCCCGACAGGGGGCCTACCAAGAGACCCAGTACTTC. The chain combines TRBV19 with TRBJ2-5, with 10 bases matching TRBD1. This CDR3 region has 16 residues. CDR1 is LNHDA, CDR2 SQIVND, per germline (reference sequence). Germline trimming cut 5 bases from V and 0 bases from J; bases unmatched to any gene: 6.

In DNA, the CDR3 is TGCAGTGCTAGAGATTGGGCAGGGGTCAATGAGCAGTTCTTC. Translation gives CSARDWAGVNEQFF. The chain uses TRBV20-1 and TRBJ2-1, with D possibly TRBD1 on 6 matching bases. Germline CDR1 is DFQATT and CDR2 is SNEGSKA (reference sequence). The CDR3 is 14 residues long. Trimming shortened V by 0 bases and J by 6 bases, and 12 bases separated the two germline ends.

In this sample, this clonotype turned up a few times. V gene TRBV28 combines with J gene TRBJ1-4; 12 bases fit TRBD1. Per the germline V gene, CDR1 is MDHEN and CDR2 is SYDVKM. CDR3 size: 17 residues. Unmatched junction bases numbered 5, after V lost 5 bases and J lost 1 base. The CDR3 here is CASSQGTGGETNEKLFF. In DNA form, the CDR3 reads TGTGCCAGCAGTCAGGGGACAGGGGGCGAAACTAATGAAAAACTGTTTTTT. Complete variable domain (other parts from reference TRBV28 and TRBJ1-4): DVKVTQSSRYLVKRTGEKVFLECVQDMDHENMFWYRQDPGLGLRLIYFSYDVKMKEKGDIPEGYSVSREKKERFSLILESASTNQTSMYLCASSQGTGGETNEKLFFGSGTQLSVL.

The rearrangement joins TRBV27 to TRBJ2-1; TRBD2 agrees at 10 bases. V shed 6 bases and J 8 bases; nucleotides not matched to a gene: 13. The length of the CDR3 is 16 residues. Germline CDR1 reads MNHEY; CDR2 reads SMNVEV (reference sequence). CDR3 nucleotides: TGTGCCAGCAGCCAGCTAGCGGGAGCTGTTTTCTATGAGCAGTTCTTC. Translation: CASSQLAGAVFYEQFF.

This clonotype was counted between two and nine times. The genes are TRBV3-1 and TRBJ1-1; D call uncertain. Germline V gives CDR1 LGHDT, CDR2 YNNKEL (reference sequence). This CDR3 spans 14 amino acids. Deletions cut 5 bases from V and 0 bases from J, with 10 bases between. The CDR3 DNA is TGTGCCAGCAGCAGCACCCTGGTGAACACTGAAGCTTTCTTT. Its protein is CASSSTLVNTEAFF.

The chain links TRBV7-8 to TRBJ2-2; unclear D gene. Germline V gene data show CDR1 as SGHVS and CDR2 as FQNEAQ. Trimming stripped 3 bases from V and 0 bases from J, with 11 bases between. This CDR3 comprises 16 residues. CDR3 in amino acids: CASSFPKNANTGELFF. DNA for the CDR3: TGTGCCAGCAGCTTCCCAAAAAACGCGAACACCGGGGAGCTGTTTTTT.

The CDR3 reads CASSLVGSGGNNEQFF. The DNA of the CDR3 is TGCGCCAGCAGCTTGGTCGGGAGCGGGGGAAACAATGAGCAGTTCTTC. The V and J genes are TRBV5-1 and TRBJ2-1, with 8 bases matching TRBD2. With V trimmed by 0 bases and J by 5 bases, 7 bases remained unmatched. The CDR3 has 16 amino acids. The V gene's germline CDR1 is SGHRS and CDR2 YFSETQ.

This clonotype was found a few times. The CDR3: CASSTLIQGWGTEAFF. The DNA for the CDR3 is TGTGCCAGCAGCACCTTAATACAGGGATGGGGCACTGAAGCTTTCTTT. This chain connects TRBV7-9 to TRBJ1-1; possibly TRBD1 for D (6 bases). The V and J ends lost 5 bases and 4 bases respectively, with 20 bases between them. The germline gives CDR1 SEHNR, CDR2 FQNEAQ (reference sequence). The CDR3 is 16 residues long.

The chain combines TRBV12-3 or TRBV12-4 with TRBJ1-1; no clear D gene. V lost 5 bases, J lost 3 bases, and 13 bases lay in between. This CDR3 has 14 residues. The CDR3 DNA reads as TGTGCCAGCAGTCCATTTAGGGTGGACACTGAAGCTTTCTTT. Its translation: CASSPFRVDTEAFF.

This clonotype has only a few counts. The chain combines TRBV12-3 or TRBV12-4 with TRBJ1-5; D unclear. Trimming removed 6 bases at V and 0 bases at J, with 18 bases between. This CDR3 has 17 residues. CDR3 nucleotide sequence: TGTGCCAGCAGCCCGCGGCGGCTGTTGGATAGCAATCAGCCCCAGCATTTT. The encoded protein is CASSPRRLLDSNQPQHF.

The CDR3 loop reads CASSVPPGEQYF. Written as DNA, the CDR3 is TGTGCCAGCAGCGTACCCCCGGGGGAGCAGTACTTC. This chain connects TRBV7-3 to TRBJ2-7; a possible D gene is TRBD2 (5 bases). The CDR3 covers 12 residues. The V and J ends lost 5 bases and 7 bases respectively, with 12 bases between them. Germline V CDR1 and CDR2: SGHTA, FQGTGA.

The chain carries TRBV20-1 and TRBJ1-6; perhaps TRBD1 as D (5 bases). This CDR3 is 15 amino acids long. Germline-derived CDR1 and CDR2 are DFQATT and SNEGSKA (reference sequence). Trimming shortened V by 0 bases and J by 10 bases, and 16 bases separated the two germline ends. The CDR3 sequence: CSARDGGLSASPLHF. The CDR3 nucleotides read TGCAGTGCTAGAGATGGGGGATTGTCAGCCTCACCCCTCCACTTT.

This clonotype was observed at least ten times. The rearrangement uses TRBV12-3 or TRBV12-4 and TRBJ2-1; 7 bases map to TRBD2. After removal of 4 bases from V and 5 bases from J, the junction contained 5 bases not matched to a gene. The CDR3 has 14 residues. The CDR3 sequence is CASSSLAEHNEQFF. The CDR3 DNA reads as TGTGCCAGCAGTTCGCTAGCGGAGCACAATGAGCAGTTCTTC.

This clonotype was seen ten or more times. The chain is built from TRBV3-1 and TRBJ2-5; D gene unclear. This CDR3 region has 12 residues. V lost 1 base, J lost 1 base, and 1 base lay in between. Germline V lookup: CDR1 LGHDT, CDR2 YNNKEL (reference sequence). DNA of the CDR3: TGTGCCAGCAGCCAAGTCCAAGAGACCCAGTACTTC. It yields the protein CASSQVQETQYF.

The CDR3 bases are TGCAGTGCTTATATAGCGAACACCGGGGAGCTGTTTTTT. The encoded protein is CSAYIANTGELFF. This chain connects TRBV20-1 to TRBJ2-2; D is unclear. The V and J ends lost 5 bases and 0 bases respectively, with 7 bases between them. The CDR3 consists of 13 residues. CDR1 is DFQATT, CDR2 SNEGSKA, per germline (reference sequence).

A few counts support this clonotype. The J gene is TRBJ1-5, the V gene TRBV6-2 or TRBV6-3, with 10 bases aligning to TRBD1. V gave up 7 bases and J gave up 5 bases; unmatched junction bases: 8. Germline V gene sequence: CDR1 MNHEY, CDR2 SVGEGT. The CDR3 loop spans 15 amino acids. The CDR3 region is CASTDRGPGDQPQHF. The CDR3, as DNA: TGTGCCAGCACCGACAGGGGGCCGGGAGATCAGCCCCAGCATTTT.

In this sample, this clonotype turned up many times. The CDR3: CASKVSTAYNEQFF. The CDR3, as DNA: TGTGCCAGCAAGGTGTCGACTGCCTACAATGAGCAGTTCTTC. The chain couples TRBV7-9 to TRBJ2-1; D uncertain. The V and J ends lost 7 bases and 2 bases respectively, with 12 bases between them. The germline CDR1 and CDR2 sequences are SEHNR and FQNEAQ (reference sequence). This CDR3 is 14 amino acids long.

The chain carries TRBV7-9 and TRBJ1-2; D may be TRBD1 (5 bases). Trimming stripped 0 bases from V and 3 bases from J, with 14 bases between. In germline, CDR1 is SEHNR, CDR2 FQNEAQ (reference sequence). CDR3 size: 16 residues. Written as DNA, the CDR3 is TGTGCCAGCAGCTTAGCCTACCTAGGAGGGGACTATGGCTACACCTTC. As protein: CASSLAYLGGDYGYTF.

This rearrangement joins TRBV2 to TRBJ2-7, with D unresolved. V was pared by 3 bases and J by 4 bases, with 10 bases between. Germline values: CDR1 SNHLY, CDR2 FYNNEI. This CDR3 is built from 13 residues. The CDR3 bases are TGTGCCAGCAGTGATGGCAGAGGATACGAGCAGTACGTC. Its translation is CASSDGRGYEQYV.

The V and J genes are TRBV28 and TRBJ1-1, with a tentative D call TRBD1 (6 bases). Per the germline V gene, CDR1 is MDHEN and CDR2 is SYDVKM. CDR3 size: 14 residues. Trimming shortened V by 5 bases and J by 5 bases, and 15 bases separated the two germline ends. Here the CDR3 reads CASSNQGRGTEAFF. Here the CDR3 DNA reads TGTGCCAGCAGTAATCAGGGGCGGGGGACTGAAGCTTTCTTT.

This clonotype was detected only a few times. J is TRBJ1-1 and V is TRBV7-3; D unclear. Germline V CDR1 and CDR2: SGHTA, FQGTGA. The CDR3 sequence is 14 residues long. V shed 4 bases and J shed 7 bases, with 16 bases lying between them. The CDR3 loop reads CASSSFPAADEAFF. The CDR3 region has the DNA TGTGCCAGCAGCTCGTTCCCCGCGGCCGATGAAGCTTTCTTT.

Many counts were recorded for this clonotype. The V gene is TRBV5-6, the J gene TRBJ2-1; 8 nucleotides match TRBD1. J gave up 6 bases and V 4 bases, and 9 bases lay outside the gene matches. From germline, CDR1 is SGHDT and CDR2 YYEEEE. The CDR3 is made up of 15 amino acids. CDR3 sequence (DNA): TGTGCCAGCAGCAACACCGGACAGGGCCGCAATGAGCAGTTCTTC. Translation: CASSNTGQGRNEQFF. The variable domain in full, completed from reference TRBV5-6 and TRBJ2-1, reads DAGVTQSPTHLIKTRGQQVTLRCSPKSGHDTVSWYQQALGQGPQFIFQYYEEEERQRGNFPDRFSGHQFPNYSSELNVNALLLGDSALYLCASSNTGQGRNEQFFGPGTRLTVL.

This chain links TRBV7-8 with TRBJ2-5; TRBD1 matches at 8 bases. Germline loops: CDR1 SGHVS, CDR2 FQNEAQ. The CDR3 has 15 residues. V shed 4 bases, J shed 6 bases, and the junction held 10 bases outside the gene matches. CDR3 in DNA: TGTGCCAGCAGCTCCCACGGACAGGGTTGGCAGACCCAGTACTTC. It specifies CASSSHGQGWQTQYF.

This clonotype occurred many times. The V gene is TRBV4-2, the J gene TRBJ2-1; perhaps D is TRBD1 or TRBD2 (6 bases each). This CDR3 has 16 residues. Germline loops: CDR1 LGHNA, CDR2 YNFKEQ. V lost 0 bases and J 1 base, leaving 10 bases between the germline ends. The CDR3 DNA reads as TGTGCCAGCAGCCAAGAGGGGGGCGGTTCCTACAATGAGCAGTTCTTC. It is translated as CASSQEGGGSYNEQFF.

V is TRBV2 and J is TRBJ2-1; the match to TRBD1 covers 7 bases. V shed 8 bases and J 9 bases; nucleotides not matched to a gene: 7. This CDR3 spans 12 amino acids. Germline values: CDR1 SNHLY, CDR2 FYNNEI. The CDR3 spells CASETGYFEQFF. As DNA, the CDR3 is TGTGCCAGCGAGACAGGGTATTTTGAGCAGTTCTTC.

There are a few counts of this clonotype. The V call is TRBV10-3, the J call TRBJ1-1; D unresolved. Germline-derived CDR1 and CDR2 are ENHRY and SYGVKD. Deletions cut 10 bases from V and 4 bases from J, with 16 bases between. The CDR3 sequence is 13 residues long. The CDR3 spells CASGPSTGTEAFF. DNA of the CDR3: TGTGCCAGTGGCCCGTCGACCGGCACTGAAGCTTTCTTT.

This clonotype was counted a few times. The CDR3 is CASSQDGKANYGYTF. In DNA form, the CDR3 reads TGCGCCAGCAGCCAAGATGGGAAAGCTAACTATGGCTACACCTTC. The chain is built from TRBV4-1 and TRBJ1-2; D is unclear. Between the trimmed V and J ends, which lost 0 bases and 0 bases, there was a span of 8 bases. The CDR3 consists of 15 residues. CDR1 is MGHRA and CDR2 is YSYEKL in the germline V gene.

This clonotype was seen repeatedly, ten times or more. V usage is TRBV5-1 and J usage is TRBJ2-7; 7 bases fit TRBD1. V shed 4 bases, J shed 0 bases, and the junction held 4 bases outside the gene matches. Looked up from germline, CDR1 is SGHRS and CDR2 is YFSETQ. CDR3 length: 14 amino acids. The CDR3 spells CASSLRQGSYEQYF. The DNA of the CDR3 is TGCGCCAGCAGCCTTCGACAGGGCTCCTACGAGCAGTACTTC.

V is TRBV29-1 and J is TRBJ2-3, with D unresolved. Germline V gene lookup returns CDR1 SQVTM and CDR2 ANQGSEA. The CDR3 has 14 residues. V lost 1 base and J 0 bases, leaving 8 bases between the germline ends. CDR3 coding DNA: TGCAGCGTTGAAGGCGGATCTAGCACAGATACGCAGTATTTT. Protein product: CSVEGGSSTDTQYF.

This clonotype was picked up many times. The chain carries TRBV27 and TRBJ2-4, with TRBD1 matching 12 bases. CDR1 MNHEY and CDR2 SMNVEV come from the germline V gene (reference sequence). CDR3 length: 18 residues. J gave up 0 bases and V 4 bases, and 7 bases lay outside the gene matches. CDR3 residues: CASSSGTGGVIAKNIQYF. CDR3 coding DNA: TGTGCCAGCAGTTCAGGGACAGGGGGCGTCATAGCCAAAAACATTCAGTACTTC.

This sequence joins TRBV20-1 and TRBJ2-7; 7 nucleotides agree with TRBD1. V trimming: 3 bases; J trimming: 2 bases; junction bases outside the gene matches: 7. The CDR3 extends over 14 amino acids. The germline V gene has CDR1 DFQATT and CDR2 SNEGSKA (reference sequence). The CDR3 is CSASRTGTAYEQYF. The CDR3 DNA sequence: TGCAGTGCTAGCCGCACCGGGACAGCCTACGAGCAGTACTTC.